This T cell receptor (beta chain) originates from a study of blood T cells in healthy people across ages. The CDR3 totals 13 residues. The germline V gene has CDR1 MDHEN and CDR2 SYDVKM. Concerning this clonotype itself: One end of the junction does not line up with germline, which may come from a read error.

The second PCR ran roughly 6 to 11 cycles with a sample-barcoded 5' primer and J-beta primers. TCRdb reprocessed the 5' RACE reads with MiXCR, giving one entry per CDR3 protein. The data show 800,000 or so distinct CDR3 sequences, 20% to 30% seen once. Donors ranged from about 6 to 95 years old and were healthy Caucasians in Russia. Isolated per sample were at least 6 million PBMCs. The data were also submitted as part of a second study, on T cells of mothers and their children.

The gene calls are TRBV28 and TRBJ2-5, with D uncertain. Sequencing input: blood. This TCR came from a boy younger than 18 in good health. The CDR3 sequence: CASSLDPGVVEFF. The CDR3 bases are TGTGCCAGCAGTCTAGACCCGGGCGTGGTGGAGTTCTTC.